This entry lists 8 T cell receptor beta chains sequenced from one sample in a study of radiotherapy plus CTLA-4 blockade in lung cancer. Profiled with immunoSEQ multiplex PCR; TCRdb holds only in-frame clones, not every one. The sample shows roughly 44,000 clones, around nine tenths of them seen only once. Sequencing used peripheral blood, obtained from a patient treated with radiotherapy plus ipilimumab. These receptors were obtained from a human donor with non-small cell lung cancer whose response to radiotherapy plus ipilimumab could not be evaluated.

The CDR3 region has the DNA TGCGCCAGCAGCCCCGGGGGGGGGACTAGCGGGAGATGGAACCTCTACGAGCAGTACTTC. Amino acid sequence: CASSPGGGTSGRWNLYEQYF. This chain connects TRBV5-1 to TRBJ2-7; 14 bases map to TRBD2. From germline, CDR1 is SGHRS and CDR2 YFSETQ. V was clipped by 4 bases and J by 3 bases; unmatched bases: 18. The CDR3 runs 20 residues.

The chain carries TRBV28 and TRBJ1-2; 11 nucleotides agree with TRBD1. V lost 6 bases and J lost 2; bases outside the gene matches: 8. The CDR3 loop spans 16 amino acids. Germline CDR1 reads MDHEN; CDR2 reads SYDVKM. The CDR3 loop reads CASSLGGQGANYGYTF. CDR3 DNA sequence: TGTGCCAGCAGCCTAGGTGGACAGGGGGCGAACTATGGCTACACCTTC.

The rearrangement links TRBV7-9 to TRBJ2-3, with 9 nucleotides matching TRBD2. CDR3 length: 17 residues. Germline CDR1 reads SEHNR; CDR2 reads FQNEAQ (reference sequence). After removal of 4 bases from V and 1 base from J, the junction contained 9 bases not matched to a gene. CDR3 sequence: CASSSRQIAGGTDTQYF. CDR3 sequence (DNA): TGTGCCAGCAGCTCCCGTCAAATAGCGGGGGGCACAGATACGCAGTATTTT.

This chain uses TRBV5-1 with TRBJ2-2, with 9 nucleotides matching TRBD1. CDR1 SGHRS and CDR2 YFSETQ come from the germline V gene. This CDR3 is 15 amino acids long. With V trimmed by 3 bases and J by 1 base, 1 base remained unmatched. CDR3 sequence: CASSSDRGNTGELFF. The CDR3 bases are TGCGCCAGCAGCTCGGACAGGGGGAACACCGGGGAGCTGTTTTTT.

The chain joins TRBV11-2 to TRBJ2-1; D might be TRBD1 (5 bases). CDR1 and CDR2 from the germline V gene are SGHAT and FQNNGV. This CDR3 is built from 17 residues. Trimming took 1 base from V and 5 from J, leaving 18 bases between them. Here the CDR3 reads CASSLGLGLGSDNEQFF. Here the CDR3 DNA reads TGTGCCAGCAGCTTAGGGCTGGGGCTAGGATCCGACAATGAGCAGTTCTTC. Filled out from reference TRBV11-2 and TRBJ2-1, the complete variable domain reads EAGVAQSPRYKIIEKRQSVAFWCNPISGHATLYWYQQILGQGPKLLIQFQNNGVVDDSQLPKDRFSAERLKGVDSTLKIQPAKLEDSAVYLCASSLGLGLGSDNEQFFGPGTRLTVL.

The chain is built from TRBV18 and TRBJ2-5, with TRBD1 matching over 7 bases. CDR3 length: 13 amino acids. Germline trimming cut 8 bases from V and 1 base from J; bases unmatched to any gene: 4. CDR1 and CDR2 (germline): KGHSH, LQKENI. The CDR3 loop reads CASRGQSQETQYF. CDR3 nucleotides: TGTGCCAGCCGGGGACAGAGCCAAGAGACCCAGTACTTC.

CDR3 protein: CASSRDRGVYEQYF. CDR3 coding DNA: TGTGCCAGCAGTCGAGACAGGGGGGTTTACGAGCAGTACTTC. The rearrangement joins TRBV2 to TRBJ2-7; 9 bases line up with TRBD1. CDR3 length: 14 residues. The germline V gene has CDR1 SNHLY and CDR2 FYNNEI. Losses at the gene ends were 5 bases for V and 4 bases for J; bases not matched to a gene: 6.

The sample holds a few counts of this clone. The chain recombines TRBV19 with TRBJ1-2; D unresolved. Germline loops: CDR1 LNHDA, CDR2 SQIVND (reference sequence). The CDR3 consists of 14 residues. The V gene lost 6 bases and the J gene lost 5 bases, with 16 bases spanning the gap. This CDR3 is CASRTTATSYGYTF. CDR3 DNA: TGTGCCAGTAGAACGACTGCTACTTCATATGGCTACACCTTC.